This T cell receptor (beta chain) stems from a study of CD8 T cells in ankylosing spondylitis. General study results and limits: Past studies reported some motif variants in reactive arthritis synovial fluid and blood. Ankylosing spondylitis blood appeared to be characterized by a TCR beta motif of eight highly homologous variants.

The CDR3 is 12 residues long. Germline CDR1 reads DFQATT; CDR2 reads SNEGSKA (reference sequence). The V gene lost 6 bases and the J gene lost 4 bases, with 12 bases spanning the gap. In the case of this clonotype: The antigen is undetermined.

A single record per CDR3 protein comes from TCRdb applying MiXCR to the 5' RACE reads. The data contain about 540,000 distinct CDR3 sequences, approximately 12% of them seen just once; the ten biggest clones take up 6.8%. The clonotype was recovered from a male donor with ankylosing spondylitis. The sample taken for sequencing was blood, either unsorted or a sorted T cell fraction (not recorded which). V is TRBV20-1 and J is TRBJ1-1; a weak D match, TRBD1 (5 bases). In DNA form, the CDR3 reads TGCAGTGCGGGGGGATTCGCCACTGAAGCTTTCTTT. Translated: CSAGGFATEAFF.